The 18 T cell receptor beta chains in this list originate from one sample, sequenced in a study of shared clonotypes between healthy human individuals. Here immunoSEQ multiplex PCR was the method, and the copy in TCRdb shows in-frame clones only, minus some. This sample has over 400,000 clones; around 95% occur once, and the top ten carry around 0.066%. Sequenced material: naive CD4+ T cells sorted from blood. Subset: CD45RA+ positively selected. These receptors were collected from a woman under 40 in good health.

The chain couples TRBV6-5 to TRBJ1-2; TRBD1 is a possible D gene (5 bases). Germline V gene data show CDR1 as MNHEY and CDR2 as SVGAGI. This CDR3 is 12 amino acids long. The V end lost 8 bases, the J end lost 5 bases, and 12 bases lay between the germline ends. CDR3 nucleotides: TGTGCCAGCGCCGGGACTGATTATGGCTACACCTTC. Translated: CASAGTDYGYTF.

This clone was seen just once. The chain couples TRBV11-2 to TRBJ2-2; D is ambiguous. The CDR3 extends over 11 amino acids. V lost 6 bases to trimming and J lost 7 bases, with 6 bases between them. Germline CDR1 and CDR2: SGHAT and FQNNGV. CDR3 loop: CASSWSGELFF. The CDR3 DNA is TGTGCCAGCAGTTGGAGCGGGGAGCTGTTTTTT.

The rearrangement uses TRBV2 and TRBJ1-5; the D gene is possibly TRBD1 (6 bases). Trimming took off 5 bases at V and 3 bases at J, with 11 bases between the two ends. Germline V lookup: CDR1 SNHLY, CDR2 FYNNEI. This CDR3 region has 14 residues. CDR3 region: CASSLDSPNQPQHF. Written as DNA, the CDR3 is TGTGCCAGCAGTCTGGACAGTCCCAATCAGCCCCAGCATTTT.

J is TRBJ2-2 and V is TRBV18, with 7 bases matching TRBD2. The CDR3 has 15 residues. J lost 8 bases, V lost 2 bases, and 8 bases had no gene match. The germline gives CDR1 KGHSH, CDR2 LQKENI. The CDR3 DNA reads as TGTGCCAGCTCACCAACCCCGGGAGGAGGAGGGGAGCTGTTTTTT. This codes for CASSPTPGGGGELFF.

This chain joins TRBV11-2 and TRBJ2-7; perhaps TRBD2 as D (6 bases). This CDR3 region has 14 residues. V was shortened by 4 bases and J by 2 bases, with 12 bases between the two germline ends. Per the germline V gene, CDR1 is SGHAT and CDR2 is FQNNGV. The CDR3 region has the DNA TGTGCCAGCAGCTGGAGGGTCCCGGCCTACGAGCAGTACTTC. Translated, it gives CASSWRVPAYEQYF.

The chain joins TRBV4-1 to TRBJ2-2; D uncertain. There are 14 residues in the CDR3. The germline CDR1 and CDR2 sequences are MGHRA and YSYEKL. The ends were cut back, 8 bases at V and 1 base at J, with 11 bases in the middle. The CDR3 sequence: CASAPLGNTGELFF. The CDR3 bases are TGCGCCAGCGCCCCCCTGGGGAACACCGGGGAGCTGTTTTTT.

The chain links TRBV18 to TRBJ2-1; 12 bases match TRBD1. The germline CDR1 and CDR2 sequences are KGHSH and LQKENI. The CDR3 has 15 amino acids. V was pared by 3 bases and J by 8 bases, with 5 bases of the junction left unmatched. Here the CDR3 reads CASSPGTGGWDEQFF. CDR3 coding DNA: TGTGCCAGCTCACCCGGGACAGGGGGCTGGGATGAGCAGTTCTTC.

The genes are TRBV4-1 and TRBJ1-2; 7 nucleotides match TRBD1. The CDR3 is 16 residues long. CDR1 is MGHRA, CDR2 YSYEKL, per germline. V trimming: 0 bases; J trimming: 4 bases; junction bases outside the gene matches: 8. The chain's CDR3 is CASSQEPRGQFYGYTF. The CDR3 DNA reads TGCGCCAGCAGCCAAGAGCCCCGGGGACAGTTCTATGGCTACACCTTC.

Turning to this clone: The identical CDR3 is also encoded by other nucleotide sequences in the sample. The rearrangement uses TRBV28 and TRBJ2-3; D is uncertain. This CDR3 contains 11 residues. V gave up 4 bases and J gave up 5 bases, with 4 bases separating them. Germline loops: CDR1 MDHEN, CDR2 SYDVKM. The CDR3 region is CASSSRDTQYF. CDR3 nucleotide sequence: TGTGCCAGCAGTTCTAGAGATACGCAGTATTTT.

The chain joins TRBV28 to TRBJ2-2; the D gene is possibly TRBD2 (6 bases). CDR1 is MDHEN and CDR2 is SYDVKM in the germline V gene. Trimming removed 5 bases from V and 3 bases from J, with 10 bases in between. The CDR3 loop spans 14 amino acids. The CDR3 DNA reads TGTGCCAGCAGTACGCGGGAACACACCGGGGAGCTGTTTTTT. Encoded protein: CASSTREHTGELFF.

The chain joins TRBV6-5 to TRBJ1-4; D is unclear. The germline CDR1 and CDR2 sequences are MNHEY and SVGAGI. V gave up 3 bases and J gave up 8 bases, with 10 bases separating them. The CDR3 consists of 13 residues. CDR3 bases: TGTGCCAGCAGTTATGGGGTTACCGAAAAACTGTTTTTT. This encodes CASSYGVTEKLFF.

The rearrangement joins TRBV28 to TRBJ1-2, with D unresolved. The V and J ends lost 4 bases and 4 bases respectively, with 13 bases between them. This CDR3 is built from 14 residues. Per germline, CDR1 MDHEN and CDR2 SYDVKM. DNA for the CDR3: TGTGCCAGCAGTTCTTCCCCAGGCATCTATGGCTACACCTTC. Its translation is CASSSSPGIYGYTF.

This chain uses TRBV30 with TRBJ1-4, with D unresolved. This CDR3 spans 13 amino acids. V was cut by 0 bases and J by 4 bases, with 6 bases left in between. From germline, CDR1 is GTSNPN and CDR2 SVGIG (reference sequence). In DNA, the CDR3 is TGTGCCTGGAGTGTTGGGTATAATGAAAAACTGTTTTTT. It translates to CAWSVGYNEKLFF. Drawing the rest from reference TRBV30 and TRBJ1-4, the complete variable domain is SQTIHQWPATLVQPVGSPLSLECTVEGTSNPNLYWYRQAAGRGLQLLFYSVGIGQISSEVPQNLSASRPQDRQFILSSKKLLLSDSGFYLCAWSVGYNEKLFFGSGTQLSVL.

The chain is built from TRBV6-6 and TRBJ2-3, with 7 nucleotides matching TRBD1. The J segment lost 2 bases and the V segment lost 5 bases, leaving 7 bases of the junction unmatched. CDR3 length: 15 residues. Germline lookup yields CDR1 MNHNY and CDR2 SVGAGI (reference sequence). The CDR3 nucleotides read TGTGCCAGCAGTGCCCGGGACAGCTACACAGATACGCAGTATTTT. Translation gives CASSARDSYTDTQYF.

The chain carries TRBV7-2 and TRBJ2-2, with D unresolved. Germline CDR1 and CDR2: SGHTA and FQGNSA. Between the trimmed V and J ends, which lost 6 bases and 5 bases, there was a span of 19 bases. This CDR3 region has 16 residues. The chain's CDR3 is CASSLSTSMGTGELFF. The CDR3 DNA follows: TGTGCCAGCAGTCTTTCGACTTCCATGGGGACCGGGGAGCTGTTTTTT.

V gene TRBV28 combines with J gene TRBJ1-4; D is undetermined. Looked up from germline, CDR1 is MDHEN and CDR2 is SYDVKM. CDR3 length: 14 amino acids. V was trimmed by 5 bases and J by 0 bases, leaving 7 bases between them. The CDR3 spells CASSPGATNEKLFF. The CDR3 DNA is TGTGCCAGCAGTCCAGGTGCAACTAATGAAAAACTGTTTTTT.

This clone has just one count. The V call is TRBV6-5, the J call TRBJ2-2; D call uncertain. The CDR3 loop spans 15 amino acids. V dropped 0 bases and J dropped 0 bases, with 5 bases sitting between them. CDR1 is MNHEY and CDR2 is SVGAGI in the germline V gene. The CDR3 DNA reads as TGTGCCAGCAGTTACTCGCCTTCGAACACCGGGGAGCTGTTTTTT. This encodes CASSYSPSNTGELFF.

V is TRBV20-1 and J is TRBJ1-2; TRBD1 is a possible D gene (6 bases). V shed 1 base and J shed 8 bases, with 8 bases lying between them. The CDR3 has 11 residues. The germline V gene has CDR1 DFQATT and CDR2 SNEGSKA (reference sequence). This CDR3 reads CSARAGDGYTF. The DNA of the CDR3 is TGCAGTGCTAGAGCAGGGGACGGCTACACCTTC.